The rows below give T cell receptor beta chains drawn from one sample of a study of blood T cell repertoires in COVID-19. Assay used: immunoSEQ multiplex PCR; TCRdb lists only in-frame clones, some missing. The sample gives around 300,000 clones, over 75% of which show up once; 5% is in the top ten. The sequenced sample consisted of PBMCs or T cells enriched from blood (not recorded which). The receptor source for this set is a man aged 25-45 years who had recovered from COVID-19. The CDR3 runs from the conserved cysteine through the conserved F or W. D genes are given only for firm matches. Not all rows give a size; the values are once, few, many and, for expanded clones, a class.

V gene: TRBV12-3/TRBV12-4; D gene: TRBD1; J gene: TRBJ2-5; CDR3 length: 13; clone size: .; CDR3 DNA: TGTGCCAGCAGTCAGACAGGGGCCGAGACCCAGTACTTC; CDR3 protein: CASSQTGAETQYF
V gene: TRBV5-6; D gene: .; J gene: TRBJ1-2; CDR3 length: 13; clone size: once; CDR3 DNA: TGTGCCAGCAGCTTAGTAGTCCCCTATGGCTACACCTTC; CDR3 protein: CASSLVVPYGYTF
V gene: TRBV9; D gene: TRBD2; J gene: TRBJ2-7; CDR3 length: 15; clone size: .; CDR3 DNA: TGTGCCAGCAGCGTAGGAGCTAGCGGGGCCTACGAGCAGTACTTC; CDR3 protein: CASSVGASGAYEQYF
V gene: TRBV4-1; D gene: .; J gene: TRBJ2-3; CDR3 length: 18; clone size: .; CDR3 DNA: TGCGCCAGCAGCCAGTCCACTGGCGGGCGGGGAAACACAGATACGCAGTATTTT; CDR3 protein: CASSQSTGGRGNTDTQYF
V gene: TRBV18; D gene: .; J gene: TRBJ2-3; CDR3 length: 16; clone size: .; CDR3 DNA: TGTGCCAGCTCACGGAGTATAGGACTACACACAGATACGCAGTATTTT; CDR3 protein: CASSRSIGLHTDTQYF
V gene: TRBV12-3/TRBV12-4; D gene: .; J gene: TRBJ1-2; CDR3 length: 13; clone size: .; CDR3 DNA: TGTGCCAGCAGCCCCGACAGTAACTATGGCTACACCTTC; CDR3 protein: CASSPDSNYGYTF
V gene: TRBV9; D gene: TRBD2; J gene: TRBJ2-5; CDR3 length: 17; clone size: .; CDR3 DNA: TGTGCCAGCAGCGTAACCACGGGGGGGCGCGCGGGCGAGACCCAGTACTTC; CDR3 protein: CASSVTTGGRAGETQYF
V gene: TRBV24-1; D gene: TRBD2; J gene: TRBJ2-1; CDR3 length: 15; clone size: .; CDR3 DNA: TGTGCCACCAGTGATCGGGGGGTTGGGCAGGATGAGCAGTTCTTC; CDR3 protein: CATSDRGVGQDEQFF
V gene: TRBV5-6; D gene: TRBD1; J gene: TRBJ2-7; CDR3 length: 13; clone size: .; CDR3 DNA: TGTGCCAGCAGCTCCGGGACAGCCTACGAGCAGTACTTC; CDR3 protein: CASSSGTAYEQYF
V gene: TRBV27; D gene: TRBD1; J gene: TRBJ1-2; CDR3 length: 13; clone size: .; CDR3 DNA: TGTGCCAGCAGTTTTACAGGGGACTATGGCTACACCTTC; CDR3 protein: CASSFTGDYGYTF
V gene: TRBV2; D gene: .; J gene: TRBJ1-6; CDR3 length: 15; clone size: .; CDR3 DNA: TGTGCCAGCAGTGAAAGAGAGCTCTCTAATTCACCCCTCCACTTT; CDR3 protein: CASSERELSNSPLHF
V gene: TRBV28; D gene: .; J gene: TRBJ1-5; CDR3 length: 16; clone size: .; CDR3 DNA: TGTGCCAGCAGGATGCTGGTCACAGGGCATAATCAGCCCCAGCATTTT; CDR3 protein: CASRMLVTGHNQPQHF
V gene: TRBV5-1; D gene: .; J gene: TRBJ2-3; CDR3 length: 14; clone size: .; CDR3 DNA: TGCGCCAGCAGCTTGGGACAGTACACAGATACGCAGTATTTT; CDR3 protein: CASSLGQYTDTQYF
V gene: TRBV11-2; D gene: TRBD1; J gene: TRBJ1-6; CDR3 length: 16; clone size: .; CDR3 DNA: TGTGCCAGCAGCTTAGATCTGCCAGGGGGCAATTCACCCCTCCACTTT; CDR3 protein: CASSLDLPGGNSPLHF
V gene: TRBV5-8; D gene: TRBD1; J gene: TRBJ1-2; CDR3 length: 15; clone size: .; CDR3 DNA: TGTGCCAGCAGCCAAGACAGGGGAAGTAGCTATGGCTACACCTTC; CDR3 protein: CASSQDRGSSYGYTF
V gene: TRBV18; D gene: .; J gene: TRBJ1-1; CDR3 length: 13; clone size: .; CDR3 DNA: TGTGCCAGCTCCCCTGACATGAACACTGAAGCTTTCTTT; CDR3 protein: CASSPDMNTEAFF
V gene: TRBV5-1; D gene: .; J gene: TRBJ1-2; CDR3 length: 12; clone size: .; CDR3 DNA: TGCGCCAGCAGCGCACAGGGTGATGGCTACACCTTC; CDR3 protein: CASSAQGDGYTF
V gene: TRBV11-2; D gene: TRBD1; J gene: TRBJ1-6; CDR3 length: 18; clone size: .; CDR3 DNA: TGTGCCAGCAGCTTAGAATTAATACGGACAGGCGATAATTCACCCCTCCACTTT; CDR3 protein: CASSLELIRTGDNSPLHF
V gene: TRBV28; D gene: TRBD1; J gene: TRBJ1-5; CDR3 length: 18; clone size: .; CDR3 DNA: TGTGCCAGCAGTTTAATTAAGGGGGCCGATGTGAGCAATCAGCCCCAGCATTTT; CDR3 protein: CASSLIKGADVSNQPQHF
V gene: TRBV6-5; D gene: .; J gene: TRBJ1-4; CDR3 length: 12; clone size: .; CDR3 DNA: TGTGCCAGCAGTTACGGTGCAGCGTATGACTTTTTT; CDR3 protein: CASSYGAAYDFF
V gene: TRBV4-2; D gene: .; J gene: TRBJ1-3; CDR3 length: 17; clone size: .; CDR3 DNA: TGTGCCAGCAGCCAGAAGACCAACAGGGACTCTGGAAACACCATATATTTT; CDR3 protein: CASSQKTNRDSGNTIYF
V gene: TRBV7-3; D gene: TRBD2; J gene: TRBJ2-3; CDR3 length: 14; clone size: .; CDR3 DNA: TGTGCCAGCAGCTTAGCGGGGGTCACAGATACGCAGTATTTT; CDR3 protein: CASSLAGVTDTQYF
V gene: TRBV28; D gene: .; J gene: TRBJ1-1; CDR3 length: 15; clone size: .; CDR3 DNA: TGTGCCAGCAGTGACCAGGACACACGGAACACTGAAGCTTTCTTT; CDR3 protein: CASSDQDTRNTEAFF
V gene: TRBV7-8; D gene: .; J gene: TRBJ2-7; CDR3 length: 13; clone size: .; CDR3 DNA: TGTGCCAGCAGCCCCGGGACAATCTACGAGCAGTACTTC; CDR3 protein: CASSPGTIYEQYF
V gene: TRBV27; D gene: .; J gene: TRBJ1-6; CDR3 length: 14; clone size: .; CDR3 DNA: TGTGCCAGCAGGGGAGGGACCGTGAATTCACCCCTCCACTTT; CDR3 protein: CASRGGTVNSPLHF
V gene: TRBV27; D gene: .; J gene: TRBJ1-2; CDR3 length: 15; clone size: .; CDR3 DNA: TGTGCCAGGACCCCGCCCAGGGCCTTTTGGTATGGCTACACCTTC; CDR3 protein: CARTPPRAFWYGYTF
V gene: TRBV5-1; D gene: TRBD1; J gene: TRBJ2-6; CDR3 length: 17; clone size: once; CDR3 DNA: TGCGCCAGCAGCTTTGTACAGGGGGCAGGAGGGGCCAACGTCCTGACTTTC; CDR3 protein: CASSFVQGAGGANVLTF
V gene: TRBV3-1/TRBV3-2; D gene: TRBD2; J gene: TRBJ2-5; CDR3 length: 15; clone size: .; CDR3 DNA: TGTGCCAGCAGCCAAGATAGCGGGTACCAAGAGACCCAGTACTTC; CDR3 protein: CASSQDSGYQETQYF
V gene: TRBV5-4; D gene: TRBD1; J gene: TRBJ2-7; CDR3 length: 15; clone size: .; CDR3 DNA: TGTGCCAGCAGCCCGGACAGGGGGCGCGCCTACGAGCAGTACTTC; CDR3 protein: CASSPDRGRAYEQYF
V gene: TRBV30; D gene: .; J gene: TRBJ2-3; CDR3 length: 15; clone size: .; CDR3 DNA: TGTGCCTGGAGTGTGACCGGGGAGGTCGCAGATACGCAGTATTTT; CDR3 protein: CAWSVTGEVADTQYF
V gene: TRBV11-2; D gene: TRBD1; J gene: TRBJ1-2; CDR3 length: 13; clone size: .; CDR3 DNA: TGTGCCAGCAGCCAACAGGGGGACTATGGCTACACCTTC; CDR3 protein: CASSQQGDYGYTF
V gene: TRBV10-3; D gene: TRBD1; J gene: TRBJ1-1; CDR3 length: 13; clone size: .; CDR3 DNA: TGTGCCATCACCGGGACAGGGGCCACTGAAGCTTTCTTT; CDR3 protein: CAITGTGATEAFF
V gene: TRBV28; D gene: TRBD1; J gene: TRBJ1-2; CDR3 length: 17; clone size: .; CDR3 DNA: TGTGCCAGCAGTGGTTCGGGACAGGGACCCTCTAACTATGGCTACACCTTC; CDR3 protein: CASSGSGQGPSNYGYTF
V gene: TRBV5-6; D gene: TRBD1; J gene: TRBJ1-5; CDR3 length: 14; clone size: .; CDR3 DNA: TGTGCCAGCAGCCGACAGGGGGTAAATCAGCCCCAGCATTTT; CDR3 protein: CASSRQGVNQPQHF
V gene: TRBV6-4; D gene: TRBD1; J gene: TRBJ1-1; CDR3 length: 14; clone size: few; CDR3 DNA: TGTGCCAGCAGTGACGGGACAGGGGCGAGGGAAGCTTTCTTT; CDR3 protein: CASSDGTGAREAFF
V gene: TRBV14; D gene: .; J gene: TRBJ2-7; CDR3 length: 15; clone size: .; CDR3 DNA: TGTGCCAGCAGCCAAGGTGTAACACCAGACTACGAGCAGTACTTC; CDR3 protein: CASSQGVTPDYEQYF
V gene: TRBV28; D gene: TRBD1; J gene: TRBJ1-2; CDR3 length: 13; clone size: .; CDR3 DNA: TGTGCCAGCAGTCTCCCGGGACAGGCGGGCTACACCTTC; CDR3 protein: CASSLPGQAGYTF
V gene: TRBV19; D gene: .; J gene: TRBJ1-5; CDR3 length: 13; clone size: .; CDR3 DNA: TGTGCCATCAGCGGACAGAAGAATCAGCCCCAGCATTTT; CDR3 protein: CAISGQKNQPQHF
V gene: TRBV12-3/TRBV12-4; D gene: TRBD1; J gene: TRBJ1-5; CDR3 length: 13; clone size: .; CDR3 DNA: TGTGCCAGCAGAGGACAGGGGGGTCAGCCCCAGCATTTT; CDR3 protein: CASRGQGGQPQHF
V gene: TRBV7-9; D gene: .; J gene: TRBJ1-1; CDR3 length: 15; clone size: .; CDR3 DNA: TGTGCCAGCAGCCGGTCTCGGACAGTCAACACTGAAGCTTTCTTT; CDR3 protein: CASSRSRTVNTEAFF
V gene: TRBV7-3; D gene: .; J gene: TRBJ1-3; CDR3 length: 13; clone size: .; CDR3 DNA: TGTGCCAGCAGCTCCGGGCCCGGAGGAACCATATATTTT; CDR3 protein: CASSSGPGGTIYF
V gene: TRBV24-1; D gene: TRBD2; J gene: TRBJ2-1; CDR3 length: 16; clone size: .; CDR3 DNA: TGTGCCACCAGTGATTTGCAGACTAGCGGGGAAAATGAGCAGTTCTTC; CDR3 protein: CATSDLQTSGENEQFF
V gene: TRBV25-1; D gene: TRBD1; J gene: TRBJ1-1; CDR3 length: 17; clone size: .; CDR3 DNA: TGTGCCAGCAGTGATTCCAGGACAGGGTGGGGGAACACTGAAGCTTTCTTT; CDR3 protein: CASSDSRTGWGNTEAFF
V gene: TRBV5-8; D gene: .; J gene: TRBJ2-7; CDR3 length: 14; clone size: .; CDR3 DNA: TGTGCCAGCAGCATTGTGCGGAAAGACTACGAGCAGTACTTC; CDR3 protein: CASSIVRKDYEQYF
V gene: TRBV27; D gene: .; J gene: TRBJ2-1; CDR3 length: 14; clone size: .; CDR3 DNA: TGTGCCAGCACCGAAACCTTAGGGGTGAATGAGCAGTTCTTC; CDR3 protein: CASTETLGVNEQFF
V gene: TRBV28; D gene: .; J gene: TRBJ1-5; CDR3 length: 16; clone size: .; CDR3 DNA: TGTGCCAGCAGTTTAGAGGGGGGGATGGCGGGTCAGCCCCAGCATTTT; CDR3 protein: CASSLEGGMAGQPQHF
V gene: TRBV7-9; D gene: TRBD1; J gene: TRBJ2-7; CDR3 length: 15; clone size: .; CDR3 DNA: TGTGCCAGCAGCTTACCCGGGACAGGGTCATACGAGCAGTACTTC; CDR3 protein: CASSLPGTGSYEQYF
V gene: TRBV9; D gene: .; J gene: TRBJ2-7; CDR3 length: 16; clone size: .; CDR3 DNA: TGTGCCAGCAGCGTAGATTTTGGGGGGGCCTACTACGAGCAGTACTTC; CDR3 protein: CASSVDFGGAYYEQYF
V gene: TRBV6-5; D gene: TRBD1; J gene: TRBJ2-7; CDR3 length: 15; clone size: .; CDR3 DNA: TGTGCCAGCAGTTACTCTAGGACAGGGGGAGTCGAGCAGTACTTC; CDR3 protein: CASSYSRTGGVEQYF
V gene: TRBV24-1; D gene: TRBD2; J gene: TRBJ2-1; CDR3 length: 16; clone size: .; CDR3 DNA: TGTGCCACCAGTGACTCACTAGCGGGGGGAAACAATGAGCAGTTCTTC; CDR3 protein: CATSDSLAGGNNEQFF
V gene: TRBV11-2; D gene: TRBD1; J gene: TRBJ1-3; CDR3 length: 14; clone size: .; CDR3 DNA: TGTGCCAGCAGCTACAGGGGCTCTGGAAACACCATATATTTT; CDR3 protein: CASSYRGSGNTIYF
V gene: TRBV3-1/TRBV3-2; D gene: .; J gene: TRBJ2-7; CDR3 length: 14; clone size: .; CDR3 DNA: TGTGCCAGCAGTCCTACCCAAGATGCCTACGAGCAGTACTTC; CDR3 protein: CASSPTQDAYEQYF